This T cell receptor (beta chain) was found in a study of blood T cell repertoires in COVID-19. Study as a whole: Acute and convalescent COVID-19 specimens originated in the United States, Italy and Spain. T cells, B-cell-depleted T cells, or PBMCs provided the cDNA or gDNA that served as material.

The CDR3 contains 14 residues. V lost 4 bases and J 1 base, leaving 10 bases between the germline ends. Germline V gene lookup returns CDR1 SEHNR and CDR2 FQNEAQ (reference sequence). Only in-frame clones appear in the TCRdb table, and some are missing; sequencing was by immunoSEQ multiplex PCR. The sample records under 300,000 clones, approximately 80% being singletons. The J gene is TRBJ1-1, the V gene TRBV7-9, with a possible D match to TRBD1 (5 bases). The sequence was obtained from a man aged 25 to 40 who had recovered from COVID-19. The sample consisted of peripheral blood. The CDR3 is CASSSTEKNTEAFF. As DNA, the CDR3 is TGTGCCAGCAGCTCGACAGAGAAGAACACTGAAGCTTTCTTT.